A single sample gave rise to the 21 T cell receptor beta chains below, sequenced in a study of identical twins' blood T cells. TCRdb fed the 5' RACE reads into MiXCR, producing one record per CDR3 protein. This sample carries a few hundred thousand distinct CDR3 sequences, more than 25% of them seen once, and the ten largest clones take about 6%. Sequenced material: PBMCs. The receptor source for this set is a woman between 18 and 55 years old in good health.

CDR3 sequence reads: CASSITGLNTGELFF. The CDR3 region has the DNA TGTGCCAGCAGTATTACGGGACTTAACACCGGGGAGCTGTTTTTT. The V call is TRBV27, the J call TRBJ2-2; D is perhaps TRBD2 (6 bases). V shed 5 bases and J shed 2 bases, with 12 bases lying between them. Germline V gives CDR1 MNHEY, CDR2 SMNVEV (reference sequence). The CDR3 has 15 amino acids.

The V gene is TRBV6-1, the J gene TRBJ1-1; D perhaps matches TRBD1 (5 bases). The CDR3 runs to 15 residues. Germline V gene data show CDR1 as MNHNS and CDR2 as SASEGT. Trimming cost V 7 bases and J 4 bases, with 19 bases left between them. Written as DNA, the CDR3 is TGTGCCAGCACCCCCGGCGCCTCAGGGAGCACTGAAGCTTTCTTT. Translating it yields CASTPGASGSTEAFF.

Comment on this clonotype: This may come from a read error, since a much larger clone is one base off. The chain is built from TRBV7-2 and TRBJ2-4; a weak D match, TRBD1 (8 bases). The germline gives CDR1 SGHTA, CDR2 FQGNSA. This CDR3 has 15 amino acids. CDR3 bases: TGTGCCAGCAGCTTAGTTAGGACAGGGAGGGACATTCAGTGCTTC. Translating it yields CASSLVRTGRDIQCF. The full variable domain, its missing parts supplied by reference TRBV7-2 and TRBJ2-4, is GAGVSQSPSNKVTEKGKDVELRCDPISGHTALYWYRQSLGQGLEFLIYFQGNSAPDKSGLPSDRFSAERTGGSVSTLTIQRTQQEDSAVYLCASSLVRTGRDIQCFGAGTRLSVL.

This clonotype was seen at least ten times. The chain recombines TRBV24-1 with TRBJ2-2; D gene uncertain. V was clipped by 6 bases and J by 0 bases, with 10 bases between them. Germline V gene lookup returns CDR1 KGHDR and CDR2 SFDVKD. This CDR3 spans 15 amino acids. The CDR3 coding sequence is TGTGCCACCAGTAATGGGCACACGAACACCGGGGAGCTGTTTTTT. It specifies CATSNGHTNTGELFF.

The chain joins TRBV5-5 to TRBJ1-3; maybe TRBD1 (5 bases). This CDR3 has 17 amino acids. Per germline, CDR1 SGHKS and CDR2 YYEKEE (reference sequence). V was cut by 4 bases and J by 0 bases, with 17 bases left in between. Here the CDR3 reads CASSLRMGPSSGNTIYF. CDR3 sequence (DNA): TGTGCCAGCAGCCTGCGGATGGGACCGAGCTCTGGAAACACCATATATTTT.

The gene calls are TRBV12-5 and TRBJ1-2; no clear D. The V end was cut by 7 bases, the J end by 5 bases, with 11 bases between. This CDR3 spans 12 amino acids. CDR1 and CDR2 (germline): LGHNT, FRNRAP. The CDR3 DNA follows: TGTGCTAGTGCCACGGACGGTTATGGCTACACCTTC. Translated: CASATDGYGYTF. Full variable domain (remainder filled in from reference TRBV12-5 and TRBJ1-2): DARVTQTPRHKVTEMGQEVTMRCQPILGHNTVFWYRQTMMQGLELLAYFRNRAPLDDSGMPKDRFSAEMPDATLATLKIQPSEPRDSAVYFCASATDGYGYTFGSGTRLTVV.

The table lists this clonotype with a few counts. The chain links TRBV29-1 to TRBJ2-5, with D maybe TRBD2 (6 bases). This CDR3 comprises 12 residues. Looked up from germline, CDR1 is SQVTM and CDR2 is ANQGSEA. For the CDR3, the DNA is TGCAGGGCCGGGACTCCTCAAGAGACCCAGTACTTC. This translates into CRAGTPQETQYF.

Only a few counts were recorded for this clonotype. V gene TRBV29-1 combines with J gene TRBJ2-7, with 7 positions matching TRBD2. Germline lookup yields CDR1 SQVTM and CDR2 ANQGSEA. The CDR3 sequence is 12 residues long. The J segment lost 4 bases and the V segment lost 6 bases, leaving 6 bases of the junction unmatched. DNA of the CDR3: TGCAGCGTCAGACAGCGGGGTTACGAGCAGTACTTC. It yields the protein CSVRQRGYEQYF.

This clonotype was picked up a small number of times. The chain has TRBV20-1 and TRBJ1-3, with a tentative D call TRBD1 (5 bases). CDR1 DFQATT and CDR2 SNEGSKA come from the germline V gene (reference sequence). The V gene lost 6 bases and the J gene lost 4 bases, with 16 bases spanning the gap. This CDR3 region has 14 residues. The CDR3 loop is CSAGDNLGGNTIYF. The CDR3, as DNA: TGCAGTGCGGGGGATAATTTAGGAGGAAACACCATATATTTT.

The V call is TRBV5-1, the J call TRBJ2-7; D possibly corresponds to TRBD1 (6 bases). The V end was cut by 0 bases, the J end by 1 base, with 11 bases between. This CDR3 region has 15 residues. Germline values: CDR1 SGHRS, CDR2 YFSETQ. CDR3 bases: TGCGCCAGCAGCTTGGTTGGGACAATTTCCTACGAGCAGTACTTC. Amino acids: CASSLVGTISYEQYF. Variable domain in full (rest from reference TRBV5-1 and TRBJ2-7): KAGVTQTPRYLIKTRGQQVTLSCSPISGHRSVSWYQQTPGQGLQFLFEYFSETQRNKGNFPGRFSGRQFSNSRSEMNVSTLELGDSALYLCASSLVGTISYEQYFGPGTRLTVT.

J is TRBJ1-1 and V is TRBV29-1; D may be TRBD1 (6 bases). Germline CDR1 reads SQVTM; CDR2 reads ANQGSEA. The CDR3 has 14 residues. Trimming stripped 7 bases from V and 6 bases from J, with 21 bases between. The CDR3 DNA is TGCAGCGCCGACCGGAGGGGGTTGAATCCTGAAGCTTTCTTT. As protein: CSADRRGLNPEAFF.

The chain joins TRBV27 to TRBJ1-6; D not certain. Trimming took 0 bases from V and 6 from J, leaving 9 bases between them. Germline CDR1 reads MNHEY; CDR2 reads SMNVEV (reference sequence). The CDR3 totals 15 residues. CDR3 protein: CASSLSEHSNSPLHF. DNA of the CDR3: TGTGCCAGCAGTTTATCGGAACACTCTAATTCACCCCTCCACTTT.

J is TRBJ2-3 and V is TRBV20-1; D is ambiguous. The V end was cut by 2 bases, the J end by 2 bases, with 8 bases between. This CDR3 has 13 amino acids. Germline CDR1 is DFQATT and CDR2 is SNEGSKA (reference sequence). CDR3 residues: CSARSPPTDTQYF. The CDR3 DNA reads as TGCAGTGCTAGATCGCCACCCACAGATACGCAGTATTTT.

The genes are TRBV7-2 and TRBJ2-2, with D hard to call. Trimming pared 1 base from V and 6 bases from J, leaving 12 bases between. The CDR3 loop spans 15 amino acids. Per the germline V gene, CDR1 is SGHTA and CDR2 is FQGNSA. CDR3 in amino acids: CASSLGVAMAGELFF. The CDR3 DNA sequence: TGTGCCAGCAGCTTAGGGGTGGCGATGGCCGGGGAGCTGTTTTTT. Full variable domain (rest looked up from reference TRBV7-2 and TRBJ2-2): GAGVSQSPSNKVTEKGKDVELRCDPISGHTALYWYRQSLGQGLEFLIYFQGNSAPDKSGLPSDRFSAERTGGSVSTLTIQRTQQEDSAVYLCASSLGVAMAGELFFGEGSRLTVL.

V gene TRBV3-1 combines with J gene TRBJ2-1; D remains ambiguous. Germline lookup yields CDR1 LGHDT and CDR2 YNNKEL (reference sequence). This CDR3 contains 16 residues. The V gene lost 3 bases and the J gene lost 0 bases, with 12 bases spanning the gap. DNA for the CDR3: TGTGCCAGCAGCCACCTGGGGTCGAGCTCCTACAATGAGCAGTTCTTC. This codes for CASSHLGSSSYNEQFF.

CDR3 DNA: TGCGCCAGCAGCTTGTCTCTAGCGGGGTCAGATACGCAGTATTTT. Its protein product is CASSLSLAGSDTQYF. This rearrangement joins TRBV5-1 to TRBJ2-3; 9 bases fit TRBD2. V lost 1 base and J lost 4; bases outside the gene matches: 4. The CDR3 contains 15 residues. The germline V gene encodes CDR1 SGHRS and CDR2 YFSETQ.

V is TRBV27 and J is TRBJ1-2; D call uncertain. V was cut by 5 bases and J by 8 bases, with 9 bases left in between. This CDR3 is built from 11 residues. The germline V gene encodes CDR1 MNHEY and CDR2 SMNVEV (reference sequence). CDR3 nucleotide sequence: TGTGCCAGCAGTGGACGGACCGGCTACACCTTC. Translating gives CASSGRTGYTF.

The CDR3 region has the DNA TGTGCCTGGAGAACAGGGCCCTTTGGAGGTACGCAGTATTTT. It translates to CAWRTGPFGGTQYF. The chain joins TRBV30 to TRBJ2-3, with TRBD1 as a possible D gene (6 bases). CDR3 length: 14 amino acids. V gave up 3 bases and J gave up 8 bases, with 18 bases separating them. Germline V CDR1 and CDR2: GTSNPN, SVGIG (reference sequence).

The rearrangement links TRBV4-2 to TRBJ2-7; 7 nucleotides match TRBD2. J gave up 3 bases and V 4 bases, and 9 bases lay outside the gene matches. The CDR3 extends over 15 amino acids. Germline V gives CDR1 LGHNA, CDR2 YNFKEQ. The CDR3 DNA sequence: TGTGCCAGCAGCCCTTCGGCTAGCGGTTTCTACGAGCAGTACTTC. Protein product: CASSPSASGFYEQYF.

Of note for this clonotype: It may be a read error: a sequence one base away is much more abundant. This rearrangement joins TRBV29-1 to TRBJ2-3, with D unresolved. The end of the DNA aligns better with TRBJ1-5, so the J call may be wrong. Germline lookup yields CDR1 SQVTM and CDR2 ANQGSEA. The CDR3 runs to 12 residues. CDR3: CSVGRLGDTQHF. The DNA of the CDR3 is TGCAGCGTTGGCAGGCTTGGGGATACGCAGCATTTT.

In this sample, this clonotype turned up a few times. The CDR3 here is CASSLRAGITYEQYF. The CDR3 DNA reads as TGTGCCAGCAGCTTACGCGCAGGAATAACCTACGAGCAGTACTTC. The V and J genes are TRBV11-2 and TRBJ2-7, with unresolved D. Germline loops: CDR1 SGHAT, CDR2 FQNNGV. This CDR3 is 15 amino acids long. V was cut by 2 bases and J by 2 bases, with 13 bases left in between. Supplemented by reference TRBV11-2 and TRBJ2-7, the full variable domain reads EAGVAQSPRYKIIEKRQSVAFWCNPISGHATLYWYQQILGQGPKLLIQFQNNGVVDDSQLPKDRFSAERLKGVDSTLKIQPAKLEDSAVYLCASSLRAGITYEQYFGPGTRLTVT.